Below, 15 T cell receptor beta chains from the same sample are listed, as sequenced in a study of radiotherapy plus CTLA-4 blockade in lung cancer. Here immunoSEQ multiplex PCR was the method, and the copy in TCRdb shows in-frame clones only, minus some. The repertoire includes about 85,000 clones, approximately 83% of them detected once, and more than 2% sits in the top ten. Sequenced here: peripheral blood, sampled from a patient treated with radiotherapy plus ipilimumab. These receptor sequences come from a human donor with non-small cell lung cancer who had a partial response to radiotherapy plus ipilimumab.

The V gene is TRBV7-3, the J gene TRBJ2-2; 9 bases are a match to TRBD2. The CDR3 has 17 amino acids. Germline trimming cut 3 bases from V and 5 bases from J; bases unmatched to any gene: 10. Germline lookup yields CDR1 SGHTA and CDR2 FQGTGA. The CDR3 DNA reads TGTGCCAGCAGCTTGCTACGGCGGGAGGGCCCTACCGGGGAGCTGTTTTTT. Residues: CASSLLRREGPTGELFF.

The rearrangement joins TRBV19 to TRBJ1-2; 9 nucleotides align to TRBD1. Losses at the gene ends were 2 bases for V and 5 bases for J; bases not matched to a gene: 9. Germline V CDR1 and CDR2: LNHDA, SQIVND (reference sequence). The CDR3 is made up of 16 amino acids. The CDR3 DNA is TGTGCCAGTAGTATACGGGACAGGGTGATATCTTATGGCTACACCTTC. Translated, it gives CASSIRDRVISYGYTF.

The chain has TRBV5-1 and TRBJ2-3; TRBD2 agrees at 10 bases. Germline V gene sequence: CDR1 SGHRS, CDR2 YFSETQ. The V segment lost 5 bases and the J segment 1 base; nucleotides outside the gene matches: 10. The CDR3 extends over 17 amino acids. The CDR3, as DNA: TGCGCCAGCAGTTCCAGCGGGAGGGACTCTGGCACAGATACGCAGTATTTT. Translated, it gives CASSSSGRDSGTDTQYF.

The V and J genes are TRBV18 and TRBJ2-1; 9 bases are a match to TRBD1. V dropped 6 bases and J dropped 3; count of bases not matched to a gene: 0. The CDR3 has 13 residues. Germline V gene lookup returns CDR1 KGHSH and CDR2 LQKENI. The CDR3 here is CASSGQGYNEQFF. The CDR3 DNA is TGTGCCAGCTCGGGACAGGGCTACAATGAGCAGTTCTTC.

The chain has TRBV7-8 and TRBJ1-2, with D unclear. From germline, CDR1 is SGHVS and CDR2 FQNEAQ. The CDR3 is 13 residues long. V lost 5 bases and J lost 0, with 7 bases in between. The CDR3 sequence is CASSPEANYGYTF. The CDR3 nucleotides read TGTGCCAGCAGCCCAGAAGCTAACTATGGCTACACCTTC. Full variable domain (remainder filled in from reference TRBV7-8 and TRBJ1-2): GAGVSQSPRYKVAKRGQDVALRCDPISGHVSLFWYQQALGQGPEFLTYFQNEAQLDKSGLPSDRFFAERPEGSVSTLKIQRTQQEDSAVYLCASSPEANYGYTFGSGTRLTVV.

This chain links TRBV18 with TRBJ1-1; D is ambiguous. Germline V gene data show CDR1 as KGHSH and CDR2 as LQKENI. The ends were cut back, 1 base at V and 0 bases at J, with 6 bases in the middle. CDR3 length: 14 residues. Here the CDR3 reads CASSPQSLNTEAFF. The CDR3 coding sequence is TGTGCCAGCTCACCACAGAGCTTGAACACTGAAGCTTTCTTT. Full variable domain (outside the CDR3, taken from reference TRBV18 and TRBJ1-1): NAGVMQNPRHLVRRRGQEARLRCSPMKGHSHVYWYRQLPEEGLKFMVYLQKENIIDESGMPKERFSAEFPKEGPSILRIQQVVRGDSAAYFCASSPQSLNTEAFFGQGTRLTVV.

This clone was detected only a few times. The V call is TRBV6-4, the J call TRBJ1-4, with D possibly being TRBD1 (5 bases). The V end lost 10 bases, the J end lost 8 bases, and 8 bases lay between the germline ends. The CDR3 runs to 10 residues. CDR1 and CDR2 from the germline V gene are MRHNA and SNTAGT. In DNA, the CDR3 is TGTGCCATCCCAGGGGAAAAACTGTTTTTT. Translating gives CAIPGEKLFF.

This chain uses TRBV30 with TRBJ2-3, with 10 positions matching TRBD1. V shed 8 bases, J shed 2 bases, and the junction held 7 bases outside the gene matches. The CDR3 length is 14 residues. In germline, CDR1 is GTSNPN, CDR2 SVGIG (reference sequence). The CDR3 bases are TGTGCCGGAGGACAGGGGGGGCTCACAGATACGCAGTATTTT. Amino acids: CAGGQGGLTDTQYF.

The chain combines TRBV30 with TRBJ2-6, with D hard to call. The CDR3 is 17 residues long. Germline assignment: CDR1 GTSNPN and CDR2 SVGIG (reference sequence). V dropped 0 bases and J dropped 0 bases, with 12 bases sitting between them. CDR3 sequence (DNA): TGTGCCTGGAGTGTAAGACTCCAAAGCTCTGGGGCCAACGTCCTGACTTTC. Translation: CAWSVRLQSSGANVLTF.

The gene calls are TRBV28 and TRBJ1-1; D is unclear. The CDR3 consists of 14 residues. V lost 6 bases and J lost 3, with 14 bases in between. Germline-derived CDR1 and CDR2 are MDHEN and SYDVKM. This chain's CDR3 is CASRPGRTHTEAFF. The CDR3 DNA reads TGTGCCAGCAGACCCGGTCGTACCCACACTGAAGCTTTCTTT.

V gene TRBV28 combines with J gene TRBJ2-5, with a tentative D call TRBD1 (5 bases). Germline V CDR1 and CDR2: MDHEN, SYDVKM. Trimming removed 5 bases from V and 5 bases from J, with 12 bases in between. The CDR3 loop spans 13 amino acids. CDR3 sequence reads: CASSPQAGETQYF. The CDR3 DNA follows: TGTGCCAGCAGTCCGCAAGCAGGGGAGACCCAGTACTTC.

The CDR3 here is CASRQGQGSKYGYTF. CDR3 bases: TGTGCCAGCAGACAGGGACAGGGGTCAAAGTATGGCTACACCTTC. The gene calls are TRBV6-5 and TRBJ1-2; TRBD1 matches 10 bases. Looked up from germline, CDR1 is MNHEY and CDR2 is SVGAGI. The CDR3 has 15 residues. The V segment lost 6 bases and the J segment 5 bases; nucleotides outside the gene matches: 9.

This chain connects TRBV6-6 to TRBJ1-5; the D gene is possibly TRBD1 (5 bases). This CDR3 region has 14 residues. The V gene's germline CDR1 is MNHNY and CDR2 SVGAGI (reference sequence). V gave up 6 bases and J gave up 3 bases, with 12 bases separating them. CDR3 DNA: TGTGCCAGCAGCCTACAGGAGATCAATCAGCCCCAGCATTTT. This sequence encodes CASSLQEINQPQHF.

The J gene is TRBJ1-1, the V gene TRBV28; D possibly corresponds to TRBD1 (6 bases). CDR3 length equals 14 residues. Germline CDR1 and CDR2: MDHEN and SYDVKM. V was pared by 6 bases and J by 4 bases, with 15 bases between. The chain's CDR3 is CASSQDSRVTEAFF. The CDR3, as DNA: TGTGCCAGCAGCCAGGACAGCCGAGTCACTGAAGCTTTCTTT.

This clone was detected once. This sequence joins TRBV4-1 and TRBJ2-2; TRBD2 matches at 10 bases. CDR1 is MGHRA, CDR2 YSYEKL, per germline. With 0 bases clipped from V and 7 bases from J, the junction kept 8 bases outside the gene matches. This CDR3 is built from 17 residues. The CDR3 coding sequence is TGCGCCAGCAGCCAAGAGCTAGCGGGAGTCACGAACGGGGAGCTGTTTTTT. Its translation: CASSQELAGVTNGELFF.